This TCR beta chain originates from a study of regulatory T cells in long-lasting Graves disease. Study-wide background: Graves' disease counted as persistent after over 5 years of antithyroid drugs with positive TSH receptor antibodies.

A remark on this clonotype: The antigen is not known. This clone may be a read error of a much larger clone one base away.

Per germline, CDR1 SEHNR and CDR2 FQNEAQ (reference sequence). The CDR3 runs to 18 residues. Trimming at V came to 1 base and at J to 7 bases, leaving 14 bases not matched to a gene. The sample's time point: persistent/refractory GD, antithyroid drugs over 5 years with positive TRAb. From RNA extracted from PBMCs, the TCR library was made. Study-wide results and caveats: Lower TCR diversity was seen in persistent Graves' patients than in newly diagnosed ones.

The TCR beta library used iRepertoire HTBI primers with Arm-PCR amplification of CDR3. TCRdb independently ran MiXCR on the multiplex PCR reads; one entry per CDR3 protein. The data contain around 300,000 distinct CDR3 sequences, 22% of them singletons. The chain links TRBV7-9 to TRBJ1-4, with 8 bases identical to TRBD1. The specimen was peripheral blood mononuclear cells (PBMCs), collected when the disease was refractory, from a patient treated with antithyroid drugs. The origin of this receptor is a female donor with Graves disease. CDR3 in DNA: TGTGCCAGCAGCTTAGGTCGGGCAGGGGGCGAGTTTAGTGAAAAACTGTTTTTT. Protein sequence: CASSLGRAGGEFSEKLFF.